This T cell receptor beta chain originates from a study of blood T cell repertoires in COVID-19. Study in general: The study drew acute and convalescent COVID-19 samples from the United States, Italy and Spain. Sources were T cells, B-cell-depleted T cells, or PBMCs; the material itself was cDNA or gDNA.

Methods used by the authors: How many nucleated cells were present was estimated from reference gene primer amplification. Sequenced by immunoSEQ multiplex PCR; TCRdb stores in-frame clones only, minus some. V and J calls and clone size follow that table, whereas D and trimming were derived from the DNA. The sample carries tens of thousands of clones, more than 80% recorded once. This CDR3 region has 13 residues. Germline lookup yields CDR1 SGHTA and CDR2 FQGNSA. J was trimmed by 5 bases and V by 5 bases; bases with no gene match: 1. V usage is TRBV7-2 and J usage is TRBJ1-5; TRBD1 matches 9 bases. This receptor was obtained from a human donor in a cohort sampled during active COVID-19. Input material: peripheral blood. The CDR3 DNA sequence: TGTGCCAGCAGCCGGACAGGGGATCAGCCCCAGCATTTT. It codes for CASSRTGDQPQHF.